These 3 T cell receptor beta chains came from one sample sequenced in a study of T cell responses to AZD1222 COVID-19 vaccine. Only in-frame clones appear in the TCRdb table, and some are missing; sequencing was by immunoSEQ multiplex PCR. Among about 180,000 clones listed, roughly 91% were seen once. The sample was peripheral blood, taken 28 days after the second AZD1222 dose. Source of these receptors: an adult who received the AZD1222 COVID-19 vaccine.

The J gene is TRBJ2-7, the V gene TRBV10-2, with TRBD2 matching 7 bases. Per germline, CDR1 WSHSY and CDR2 SAAADI. The CDR3 covers 13 residues. Losses at the gene ends were 7 bases for V and 2 bases for J; bases not matched to a gene: 5. Here the CDR3 reads CASTRELPYEQYF. The DNA of the CDR3 is TGCGCCAGCACGCGGGAGTTGCCCTACGAGCAGTACTTC.

This rearrangement joins TRBV29-1 to TRBJ1-2; D is ambiguous. This CDR3 has 16 amino acids. Germline loops: CDR1 SQVTM, CDR2 ANQGSEA. The V gene lost 8 bases and the J gene lost 4 bases, with 26 bases spanning the gap. CDR3 sequence (DNA): TGCAGCCTCAGAGCACGGGCCTCTTCAACATTCTATGGCTACACCTTC. Amino acids: CSLRARASSTFYGYTF.

V and J are TRBV21-1 and TRBJ1-2. TRBV21-1 is recorded as a pseudogene. The CDR3 extends over 13 amino acids. The DNA for the CDR3 is TGTGCCAGCAGCAAAGGAGTTAACTATGGCTACACCTTC. Translation gives CASSKGVNYGYTF.